Described below is a single T cell receptor (beta chain) sequence and its context. This sample is part of a study of blood T cell repertoires in COVID-19. Study information: The United States, Italy and Spain provided the acute and convalescent COVID-19 samples. In each case, the material was cDNA or gDNA derived from T cells, B-cell-depleted T cells, or PBMCs.

The CDR3 spans 14 residues. CDR1 is SGHRS and CDR2 is YFSETQ in the germline V gene. Trimming cost V 3 bases and J 4 bases; bases outside gene matches: 4. Authors' analysis steps: Estimation of nucleated cell counts was performed using reference gene primer amplification. Profiling relied on immunoSEQ multiplex PCR, and the TCRdb table lists in-frame clones only, not all of them. The V and J calls and the clone size are those of that table, but D and trimming were determined from the DNA. This table holds roughly 230,000 clones, 80% to 85% found once. The rearrangement uses TRBV5-1 and TRBJ1-2; 9 bases align to TRBD1. The receptor comes from a man in his fifties or sixties with active or convalescent COVID-19. Sequenced material: peripheral blood. Written as DNA, the CDR3 is TGCGCCAGCAGCTACGGGACAGGGCCCTATGGCTACACCTTC. It yields the protein CASSYGTGPYGYTF.